Detailed here is one TCR beta chain. The same CDR3 can be traced to other DNA sequences in this sample. The V end lost 2 bases, the J end lost 0 bases, and 2 bases lay between the germline ends. Germline loops: CDR1 SGHTA, CDR2 FQGNSA. CDR3 length: 13 residues. These data originate in a study of T cell responses to AZD1222 COVID-19 vaccine. TCRdb's copy holds only in-frame clones and misses some; the assay was immunoSEQ multiplex PCR. The repertoire holds over 150,000 clones, with just under 90% as singletons. The origin of this receptor is an adult in good health. The sample in question was peripheral blood, obtained on day 0 of AZD1222 vaccination. The chain combines TRBV7-2 with TRBJ1-5; D uncertain. CDR3 residues: CASSLRSNQPQHF. CDR3 DNA sequence: TGTGCCAGCAGCTTACGTAGCAATCAGCCCCAGCATTTT.